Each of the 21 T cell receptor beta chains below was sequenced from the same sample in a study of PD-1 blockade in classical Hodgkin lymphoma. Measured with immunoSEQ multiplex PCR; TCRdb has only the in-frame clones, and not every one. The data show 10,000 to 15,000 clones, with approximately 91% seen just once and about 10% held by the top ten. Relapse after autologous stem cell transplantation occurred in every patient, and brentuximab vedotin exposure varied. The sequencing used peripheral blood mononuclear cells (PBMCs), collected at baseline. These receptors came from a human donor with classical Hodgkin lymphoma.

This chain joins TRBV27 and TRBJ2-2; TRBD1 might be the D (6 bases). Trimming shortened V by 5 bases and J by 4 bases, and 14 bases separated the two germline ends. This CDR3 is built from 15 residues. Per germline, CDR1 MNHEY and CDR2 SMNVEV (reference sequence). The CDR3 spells CASSQSQGPTGELFF. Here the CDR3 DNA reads TGTGCCAGCAGTCAGAGCCAGGGGCCCACCGGGGAGCTGTTTTTT.

The CDR3 nucleotides are TGCGCCAGCGCCCCAGGGGGCGCAGAAAACGAGCAGTACTTC. It encodes CASAPGGAENEQYF. V usage is TRBV10-1 and J usage is TRBJ2-7, with TRBD1 matching over 8 bases. This CDR3 is built from 14 residues. Per the germline V gene, CDR1 is WNHNN and CDR2 is SYGVQD (reference sequence). J was trimmed by 5 bases and V by 8 bases; bases with no gene match: 11.

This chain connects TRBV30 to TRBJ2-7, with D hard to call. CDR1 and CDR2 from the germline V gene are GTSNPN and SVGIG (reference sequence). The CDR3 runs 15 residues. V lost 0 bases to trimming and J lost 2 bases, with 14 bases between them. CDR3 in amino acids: CAWSVKVISAYEQYF. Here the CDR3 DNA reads TGTGCCTGGAGTGTAAAGGTGATCTCCGCCTACGAGCAGTACTTC.

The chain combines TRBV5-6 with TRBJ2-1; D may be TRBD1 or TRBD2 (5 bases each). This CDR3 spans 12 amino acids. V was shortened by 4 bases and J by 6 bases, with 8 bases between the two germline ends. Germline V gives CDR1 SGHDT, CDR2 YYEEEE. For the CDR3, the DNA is TGTGCCAGCAGCCCAGGGAGCAATGAGCAGTTCTTC. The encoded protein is CASSPGSNEQFF.

This CDR3 is CASSPDRPGVGEQYF. For the CDR3, the DNA is TGCGCCAGCAGCCCCGACAGGCCTGGAGTCGGCGAGCAGTACTTC. This chain links TRBV5-1 with TRBJ2-7; tentative D call: TRBD1 (6 bases). The V end lost 4 bases, the J end lost 6 bases, and 20 bases lay between the germline ends. CDR1 and CDR2 from the germline V gene are SGHRS and YFSETQ. The CDR3 sequence is 15 residues long.

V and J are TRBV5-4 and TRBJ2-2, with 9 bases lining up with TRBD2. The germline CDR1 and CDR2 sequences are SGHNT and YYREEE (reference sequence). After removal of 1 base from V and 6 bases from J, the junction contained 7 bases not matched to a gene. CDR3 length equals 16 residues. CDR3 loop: CASSLKPAGGPGELFF. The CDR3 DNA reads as TGTGCCAGCAGCTTGAAACCAGCGGGGGGTCCCGGGGAGCTGTTTTTT.

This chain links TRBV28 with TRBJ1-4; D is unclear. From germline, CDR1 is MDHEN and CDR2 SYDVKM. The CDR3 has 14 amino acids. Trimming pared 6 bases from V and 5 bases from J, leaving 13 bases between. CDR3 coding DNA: TGTGCCAGCAGCCTGTCCTTCCTCAATGAAAAACTGTTTTTT. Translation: CASSLSFLNEKLFF.

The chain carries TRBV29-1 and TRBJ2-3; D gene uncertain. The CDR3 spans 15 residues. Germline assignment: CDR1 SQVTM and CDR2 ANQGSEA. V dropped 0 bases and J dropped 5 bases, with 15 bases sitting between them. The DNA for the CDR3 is TGCAGCGTTGAAGAGGGATTGCAGGAGCGAGATACGCAGTATTTT. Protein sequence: CSVEEGLQERDTQYF.

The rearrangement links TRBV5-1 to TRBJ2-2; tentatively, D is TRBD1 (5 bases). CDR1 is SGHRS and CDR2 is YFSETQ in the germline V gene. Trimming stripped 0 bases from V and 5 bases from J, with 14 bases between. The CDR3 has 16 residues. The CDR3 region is CASSLDQGLGTGELFF. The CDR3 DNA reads TGCGCCAGCAGCTTGGACCAGGGATTAGGGACCGGGGAGCTGTTTTTT. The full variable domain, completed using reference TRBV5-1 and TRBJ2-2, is KAGVTQTPRYLIKTRGQQVTLSCSPISGHRSVSWYQQTPGQGLQFLFEYFSETQRNKGNFPGRFSGRQFSNSRSEMNVSTLELGDSALYLCASSLDQGLGTGELFFGEGSRLTVL.

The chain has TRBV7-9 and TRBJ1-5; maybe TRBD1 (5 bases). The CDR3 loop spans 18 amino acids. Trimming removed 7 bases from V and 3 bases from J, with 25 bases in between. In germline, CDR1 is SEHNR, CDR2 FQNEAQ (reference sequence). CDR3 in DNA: TGTGCCAGCACCCCCACCCGGGACTTGTGGGCCTTCAATCAGCCCCAGCATTTT. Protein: CASTPTRDLWAFNQPQHF.

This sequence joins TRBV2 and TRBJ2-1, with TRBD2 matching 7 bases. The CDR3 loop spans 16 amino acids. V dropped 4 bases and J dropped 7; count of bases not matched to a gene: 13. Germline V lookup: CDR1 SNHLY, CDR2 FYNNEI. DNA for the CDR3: TGTGCCAGCAGTGTACTCGGGACTACCCTAAGGAATGAGCAGTTCTTC. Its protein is CASSVLGTTLRNEQFF.

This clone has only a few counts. The CDR3 region has the DNA TGCGCCAGCAGCCACTTAGGTCGGGACGCCAAGAGGACCCAGTACTTC. It codes for CASSHLGRDAKRTQYF. V gene TRBV4-1 combines with J gene TRBJ2-5; D tentatively fits TRBD1 or TRBD2 (5 bases each). The V end was cut by 3 bases, the J end by 7 bases, with 21 bases between. Germline CDR1 reads MGHRA; CDR2 reads YSYEKL. There are 16 residues in the CDR3.

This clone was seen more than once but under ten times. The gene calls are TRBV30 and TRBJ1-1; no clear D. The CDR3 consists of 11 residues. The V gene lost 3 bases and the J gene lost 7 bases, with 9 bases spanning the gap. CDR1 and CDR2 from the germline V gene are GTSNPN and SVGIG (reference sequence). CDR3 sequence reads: CAWSALGEAFF. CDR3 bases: TGTGCCTGGAGCGCACTCGGTGAAGCTTTCTTT.

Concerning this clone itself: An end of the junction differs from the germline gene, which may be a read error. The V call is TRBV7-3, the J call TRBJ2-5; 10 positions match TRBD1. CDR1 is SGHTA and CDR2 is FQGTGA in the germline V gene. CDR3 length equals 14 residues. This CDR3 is CASSLTGTGATQYF. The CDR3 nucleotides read TGTGCCAGCAGCCTAACCGGGACAGGGGCTACCCAGTACTTC.

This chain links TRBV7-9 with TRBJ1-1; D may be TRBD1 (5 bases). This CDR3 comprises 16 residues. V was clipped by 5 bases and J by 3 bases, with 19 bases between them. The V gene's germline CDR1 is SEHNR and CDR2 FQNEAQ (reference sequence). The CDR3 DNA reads TGTGCCAGCAGCGCCTCGCGCACAGGCCTAGACACTGAAGCTTTCTTT. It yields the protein CASSASRTGLDTEAFF.

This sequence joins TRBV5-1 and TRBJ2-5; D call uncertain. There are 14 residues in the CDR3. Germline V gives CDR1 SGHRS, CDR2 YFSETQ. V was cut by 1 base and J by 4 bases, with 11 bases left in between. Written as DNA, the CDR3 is TGCGCCAGCAGCTTGCCACCAGCTGTAGAGACCCAGTACTTC. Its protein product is CASSLPPAVETQYF.

The DNA of the CDR3 is TGTGCCAGCAGTTCCTCCGGGACAGGGTCCTACGAGCAGTACTTC. This encodes CASSSSGTGSYEQYF. The rearrangement uses TRBV6-5 and TRBJ2-7; 9 positions agree with TRBD1. Trimming at V came to 4 bases and at J to 1 base, leaving 5 bases not matched to a gene. This CDR3 is built from 15 residues. Germline CDR1 reads MNHEY; CDR2 reads SVGAGI.

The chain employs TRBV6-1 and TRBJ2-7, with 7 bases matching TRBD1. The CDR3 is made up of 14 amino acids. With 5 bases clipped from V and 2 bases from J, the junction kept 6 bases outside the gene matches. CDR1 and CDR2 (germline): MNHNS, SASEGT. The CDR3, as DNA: TGTGCCAGCAGTCTATATCAGGGGGCCTACGAGCAGTACTTC. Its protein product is CASSLYQGAYEQYF.

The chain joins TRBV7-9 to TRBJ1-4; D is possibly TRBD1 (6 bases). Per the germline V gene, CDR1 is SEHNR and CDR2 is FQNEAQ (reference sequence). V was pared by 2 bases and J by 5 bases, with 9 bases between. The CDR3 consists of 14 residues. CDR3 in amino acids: CASSLLGANEKLFF. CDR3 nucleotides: TGTGCCAGCAGCTTACTGGGGGCCAATGAAAAACTGTTTTTT. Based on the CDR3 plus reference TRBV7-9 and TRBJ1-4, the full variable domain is DTGVSQNPRHKITKRGQNVTFRCDPISEHNRLYWYRQTLGQGPEFLTYFQNEAQLEKSRLLSDRFSAERPKGSFSTLEIQRTEQGDSAMYLCASSLLGANEKLFFGSGTQLSVL.

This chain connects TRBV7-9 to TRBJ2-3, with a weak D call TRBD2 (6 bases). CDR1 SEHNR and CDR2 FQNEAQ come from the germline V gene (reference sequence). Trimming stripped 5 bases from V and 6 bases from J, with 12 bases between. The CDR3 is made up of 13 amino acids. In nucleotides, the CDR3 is TGTGCCAGCAGCCGAGAAGGAGGGGATACGCAGTATTTT. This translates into CASSREGGDTQYF.

The CDR3 DNA sequence: TGTGCCAGCAGCTTATGGTCCGGGGAGATCTCTGGGGCCAACGTCCTGACTTTC. It codes for CASSLWSGEISGANVLTF. V is TRBV7-6 and J is TRBJ2-6, with a weak D call TRBD2 (5 bases). There are 18 residues in the CDR3. CDR1 and CDR2 from the germline V gene are SGHVS and FNYEAQ. Deletions cut 2 bases from V and 0 bases from J, with 14 bases between. Complete variable domain (other parts from reference TRBV7-6 and TRBJ2-6): GAGVSQSPRYKVTKRGQDVALRCDPISGHVSLYWYRQALGQGPEFLTYFNYEAQQDKSGLPNDRFSAERPEGSISTLTIQRTEQRDSAMYRCASSLWSGEISGANVLTFGAGSRLTVL.